The 23 T cell receptor beta chains presented below share a single source sample, sequenced in a study of T cells in localized non-small cell lung cancer. Data came from immunoSEQ multiplex PCR; TCRdb stores just in-frame clones and leaves some out. Of 11,000 or so clones listed, roughly 27% are singletons. The sample consisted of lung tumor tissue, taken before any cancer treatment. The receptors derive from a man between 35 and 75 years old with stage I lung adenocarcinoma.

This clone turned up a few times. This rearrangement joins TRBV10-2 to TRBJ2-7; 10 bases align to TRBD1. Unmatched junction bases numbered 9, after V lost 6 bases and J lost 7 bases. The CDR3 consists of 14 residues. Germline lookup yields CDR1 WSHSY and CDR2 SAAADI. The CDR3, as DNA: TGCGCCAGCAGACCGGGACAGGGGCCGCAGGAGCAGTACTTC. Translated, it gives CASRPGQGPQEQYF.

This chain links TRBV6-8 with TRBJ1-5; D not resolved. The CDR3 covers 13 residues. Per the germline V gene, CDR1 is MNHGY and CDR2 is SAAAGT. Trimming took 4 bases from V and 4 from J, leaving 8 bases between them. The DNA for the CDR3 is TGTGCCAGCAGTTCTCAACAAAATCAGCCCCAGCATTTT. It encodes CASSSQQNQPQHF.

A few counts support this clone. V is TRBV11-3 and J is TRBJ2-5; 11 bases map to TRBD1. With V trimmed by 5 bases and J by 5 bases, 10 bases remained unmatched. Germline V gives CDR1 SGHNT, CDR2 YENEEA. This CDR3 spans 16 amino acids. The CDR3 sequence: CASSPQGQGVGETQYF. The CDR3, as DNA: TGTGCCAGCAGCCCCCAGGGACAGGGGGTTGGGGAGACCCAGTACTTC. Based on the CDR3 plus reference TRBV11-3 and TRBJ2-5, the full variable domain is EAGVVQSPRYKIIEKKQPVAFWCNPISGHNTLYWYLQNLGQGPELLIRYENEEAVDDSQLPKDRFSAERLKGVDSTLKIQPAELGDSAVYLCASSPQGQGVGETQYFGPGTRLLVL.

This clone was observed a handful of times. This rearrangement joins TRBV23-1 to TRBJ2-2, with D possibly TRBD2 on 5 matching bases. TRBV23-1 carries the ORF label, with uncertain function. The V end lost 6 bases, the J end lost 5 bases, and 10 bases lay between the germline ends. This CDR3 spans 13 amino acids. In DNA form, the CDR3 reads TGCGCCAGCAGCTTTACGGGGACCGGGGAGCTGTTTTTT. Its protein product is CASSFTGTGELFF.

The rearrangement links TRBV30 to TRBJ2-2, with D possibly matching TRBD1 (5 bases). V was trimmed by 6 bases and J by 5 bases, leaving 10 bases between them. The germline V gene has CDR1 GTSNPN and CDR2 SVGIG (reference sequence). The CDR3 loop spans 12 amino acids. The DNA for the CDR3 is TGTGCCTGCCAAGGGGTAACCGGGGAGCTGTTTTTT. Its protein is CACQGVTGELFF. The whole variable domain, remainder taken from reference TRBV30 and TRBJ2-2, is SQTIHQWPATLVQPVGSPLSLECTVEGTSNPNLYWYRQAAGRGLQLLFYSVGIGQISSEVPQNLSASRPQDRQFILSSKKLLLSDSGFYLCACQGVTGELFFGEGSRLTVL.

This clone was counted between two and nine times. This chain uses TRBV10-2 with TRBJ2-7, with D hard to call. This CDR3 is 13 amino acids long. Germline CDR1 reads WSHSY; CDR2 reads SAAADI. V was trimmed by 3 bases and J by 6 bases, leaving 12 bases between them. The CDR3 sequence is CASSEHQATEQYF. The CDR3, as DNA: TGCGCCAGCAGTGAACACCAAGCGACCGAGCAGTACTTC.

This chain links TRBV6-8 with TRBJ2-2, with D tentatively TRBD2 (6 bases). The CDR3 is made up of 13 amino acids. Germline lookup yields CDR1 MNHGY and CDR2 SAAAGT. Trimming stripped 6 bases from V and 7 bases from J, with 12 bases between. CDR3 loop: CASRVRGNGELFF. CDR3 bases: TGTGCCAGCAGGGTACGGGGGAACGGGGAGCTGTTTTTT.

V usage is TRBV10-2 and J usage is TRBJ1-5, with D tentatively TRBD1 (5 bases). The V gene's germline CDR1 is WSHSY and CDR2 SAAADI. This CDR3 comprises 14 residues. Deletions cut 3 bases from V and 6 bases from J, with 12 bases between. CDR3 in amino acids: CASSDAGKSQPQHF. CDR3 sequence (DNA): TGCGCCAGCAGTGATGCAGGGAAATCTCAGCCCCAGCATTTT.

This clone was recorded a few times. The chain joins TRBV5-1 to TRBJ2-2; D gene uncertain. V was trimmed by 0 bases and J by 0 bases, leaving 6 bases between them. There are 15 residues in the CDR3. Germline V lookup: CDR1 SGHRS, CDR2 YFSETQ. DNA for the CDR3: TGCGCCAGCAGCTTGGACAGCGCGAACACCGGGGAGCTGTTTTTT. Its protein product is CASSLDSANTGELFF.

This clone was counted only a few times. The chain has TRBV11-3 and TRBJ2-1; D might be TRBD1 (6 bases). The germline V gene encodes CDR1 SGHNT and CDR2 YENEEA. The CDR3 length is 14 residues. The V gene lost 4 bases and the J gene lost 6 bases, with 13 bases spanning the gap. CDR3 DNA sequence: TGTGCCAGCAGCTCCCACGGACAGTCCAATGAGCAGTTCTTC. Residues: CASSSHGQSNEQFF.

The rearrangement uses TRBV6-8 and TRBJ1-5; D perhaps matches TRBD1 (6 bases). The V and J ends lost 0 bases and 8 bases respectively, with 17 bases between them. The CDR3 consists of 16 residues. CDR1 MNHGY and CDR2 SAAAGT come from the germline V gene. CDR3: CASSYSFAAGDKPQHF. Here the CDR3 DNA reads TGTGCCAGCAGTTACTCGTTCGCGGCAGGGGATAAGCCCCAGCATTTT.

CDR3 sequence reads: CASSGEGLRSGANVLTF. For the CDR3, the DNA is TGTGCCAGCAGTGGGGAGGGGTTACGCTCTGGGGCCAACGTCCTGACTTTC. The rearrangement uses TRBV9 and TRBJ2-6, with 7 bases aligning to TRBD2. Germline V gene data show CDR1 as SGDLS and CDR2 as YYNGEE. The CDR3 is 17 residues long. With 5 bases clipped from V and 0 bases from J, the junction kept 8 bases outside the gene matches.

The chain employs TRBV9 and TRBJ1-1; D perhaps matches TRBD1 (6 bases). The CDR3 is 16 residues long. The V end lost 0 bases, the J end lost 4 bases, and 16 bases lay between the germline ends. In germline, CDR1 is SGDLS, CDR2 YYNGEE. The CDR3 nucleotides read TGTGCCAGCAGCGTAGAGCCCTTACAGGGAGGCACTGAAGCTTTCTTT. Translating it yields CASSVEPLQGGTEAFF.

This chain connects TRBV5-1 to TRBJ2-7, with D perhaps matching TRBD1 or TRBD2 (6 bases each). The CDR3 covers 16 residues. Germline V CDR1 and CDR2: SGHRS, YFSETQ. V lost 2 bases and J 6 bases, leaving 21 bases between the germline ends. The CDR3 protein is CASSFNIGGSGAEQYF. CDR3 coding DNA: TGCGCCAGCAGCTTCAACATCGGGGGCAGCGGCGCCGAGCAGTACTTC.

On this clone: Mismatch with germline at one junction end may stem from a read error. This sequence joins TRBV11-3 and TRBJ2-7; D is perhaps TRBD1 (7 bases). The germline gives CDR1 SGHNT, CDR2 YENEEA. This CDR3 region has 14 residues. CDR3 nucleotide sequence: TGTGCCAGCAGCCCGTCAGGAGGGGGCTACGAGCAGAACTTC. This translates into CASSPSGGGYEQNF.

The CDR3 region is CASSILTGVLSSYNEQFF. CDR3 DNA sequence: TGTGCCAGCAGTATCCTGACAGGGGTCCTAAGCTCCTACAATGAGCAGTTCTTC. The chain carries TRBV6-8 and TRBJ2-1; 8 bases match TRBD1. The CDR3 loop spans 18 amino acids. The germline CDR1 and CDR2 sequences are MNHGY and SAAAGT. V shed 5 bases, J shed 0 bases, and the junction held 12 bases outside the gene matches.

This chain links TRBV30 with TRBJ1-5; 8 positions match TRBD1. V was pared by 0 bases and J by 6 bases, with 13 bases of the junction left unmatched. The CDR3 spans 17 residues. Germline V CDR1 and CDR2: GTSNPN, SVGIG (reference sequence). CDR3 DNA: TGTGCCTGGAGTGTACCCTGGATTGACAGGGGAGGTCAGCCCCAGCATTTT. Its translation: CAWSVPWIDRGGQPQHF.

The chain couples TRBV11-3 to TRBJ1-2, with 8 bases that match TRBD1. Germline V gene lookup returns CDR1 SGHNT and CDR2 YENEEA. Losses at the gene ends were 4 bases for V and 7 bases for J; bases not matched to a gene: 11. The CDR3 runs 15 residues. For the CDR3, the DNA is TGTGCCAGCAGCTCGGAGCTGGACAGGGCTTTTGGCTACACCTTC. Its translation: CASSSELDRAFGYTF.

The V call is TRBV30, the J call TRBJ1-3; D is unresolved. CDR3 length: 14 amino acids. Trimming left V 0 bases short and J 3 bases short, with 9 bases between. The germline V gene encodes CDR1 GTSNPN and CDR2 SVGIG (reference sequence). The CDR3, as DNA: TGTGCCTGGAGTGTAACGACGGTTGGAAACACCATATATTTT. Translating gives CAWSVTTVGNTIYF.

This clone was seen only a few times. This CDR3 reads CASSPEPGQGDEQYF. The CDR3 coding sequence is TGTGCCAGCAGCCCGGAGCCTGGACAGGGAGACGAGCAGTACTTC. The V gene is TRBV11-3, the J gene TRBJ2-7; TRBD1 aligns across 8 bases. Germline values: CDR1 SGHNT, CDR2 YENEEA. V gave up 5 bases and J gave up 5 bases; unmatched junction bases: 11. This CDR3 has 15 residues.

CDR3 DNA sequence: TGCGCCAGCAGCATCGGGACAGCAGATAATTCACCCCTCCACTTT. Its protein product is CASSIGTADNSPLHF. The V gene is TRBV5-1, the J gene TRBJ1-6; 7 bases agree with TRBD1. CDR1 SGHRS and CDR2 YFSETQ come from the germline V gene. The CDR3 is made up of 15 amino acids. J lost 5 bases, V lost 4 bases, and 6 bases had no gene match. The full variable domain, completed using reference TRBV5-1 and TRBJ1-6, is KAGVTQTPRYLIKTRGQQVTLSCSPISGHRSVSWYQQTPGQGLQFLFEYFSETQRNKGNFPGRFSGRQFSNSRSEMNVSTLELGDSALYLCASSIGTADNSPLHFGNGTRLTVT.

This clone rates as medium-sized. CDR3 nucleotide sequence: TGCGCCAGCAGCCAAGATCGGCCCACTGAAGCTTTCTTT. Its protein product is CASSQDRPTEAFF. The V call is TRBV4-1, the J call TRBJ1-1; D gene uncertain. The CDR3 spans 13 residues. Germline CDR1 reads MGHRA; CDR2 reads YSYEKL. Trimming shortened V by 0 bases and J by 4 bases, and 6 bases separated the two germline ends.

This clone was seen a few times. The chain carries TRBV11-3 and TRBJ1-6; TRBD1 agrees at 9 bases. The CDR3 is 14 amino acids. Per the germline V gene, CDR1 is SGHNT and CDR2 is YENEEA. With V trimmed by 3 bases and J by 10 bases, 4 bases remained unmatched. In DNA, the CDR3 is TGTGCCAGCAGCTTGGGGGACAGGGTGTCACCCCTCCACTTT. It yields the protein CASSLGDRVSPLHF.